This entry features one TCR beta chain sequence. The antigen is undetermined. A read error may explain this, as a much larger clone is one base away. Method: immunoSEQ multiplex PCR; TCRdb's copy keeps in-frame clones and lacks some. The sample includes around 1,000,000 clones, 77% of them seen just once. The CDR3 is 10 residues long. The ends were cut back, 5 bases at V and 4 bases at J, with 3 bases in the middle. CDR1 and CDR2 from the germline V gene are MDHEN and SYDVKM. The source of the sample is a study of shared clonotypes between healthy human individuals. Study findings and constraints: Lower generation probabilities were found for non-shared clonotypes than for those shared by all four donors.

Sequencing was done on a sample of memory CD4+ T cells from PBMCs. Subset specified: CD45RA-negative fraction. The sequence came from a man aged 18 to 29 in good health. Some clones in this sample may be carry-over from other donors' samples. V gene TRBV28 combines with J gene TRBJ2-7; D is uncertain. The CDR3 spells CASSAYEQYF. The CDR3 nucleotides are TGTGCCAGCAGTGCATACGAGCAGTACTTC.